This section outlines one T cell receptor (beta chain) sequence together with its context. The antigen is unknown. The data are from a study of siplizumab effects on memory and regulatory T cells. Whole-study results and caveats: Significant reduction of alloreactive sequences traceable to unstimulated CD4+ memory cells was observed with siplizumab. A small minority of alloreactive clones were mapped to unstimulated subsets.

This CDR3 spans 14 amino acids. V lost 2 bases and J 4 bases, leaving 12 bases between the germline ends. Germline CDR1 SGHRS, CDR2 YFSETQ. As described, mixed lymphocyte reaction cells underwent coculture at 37°C for a duration of more than five days. The assay covered 95,000 to 100,000 TCR templates per sample. Sequencing was performed with immunoSEQ multiplex PCR; in TCRdb, only in-frame clones are kept and a portion is missing. The sample includes about 7,100 clones, approximately 35% seen only once; the top ten take roughly 5.6%. This chain joins TRBV5-1 and TRBJ1-1; unclear D gene. The sequencing input was CFSE-low (dividing) CD8+ T cells sorted from an allogeneic mixed lymphocyte reaction. This receptor was obtained from a human donor in good health; the cells came from an allogeneic mixed lymphocyte reaction. The CDR3 spells CASSFNPESTEAFF. In nucleotides, the CDR3 is TGCGCCAGCAGCTTTAACCCGGAAAGCACTGAAGCTTTCTTT.